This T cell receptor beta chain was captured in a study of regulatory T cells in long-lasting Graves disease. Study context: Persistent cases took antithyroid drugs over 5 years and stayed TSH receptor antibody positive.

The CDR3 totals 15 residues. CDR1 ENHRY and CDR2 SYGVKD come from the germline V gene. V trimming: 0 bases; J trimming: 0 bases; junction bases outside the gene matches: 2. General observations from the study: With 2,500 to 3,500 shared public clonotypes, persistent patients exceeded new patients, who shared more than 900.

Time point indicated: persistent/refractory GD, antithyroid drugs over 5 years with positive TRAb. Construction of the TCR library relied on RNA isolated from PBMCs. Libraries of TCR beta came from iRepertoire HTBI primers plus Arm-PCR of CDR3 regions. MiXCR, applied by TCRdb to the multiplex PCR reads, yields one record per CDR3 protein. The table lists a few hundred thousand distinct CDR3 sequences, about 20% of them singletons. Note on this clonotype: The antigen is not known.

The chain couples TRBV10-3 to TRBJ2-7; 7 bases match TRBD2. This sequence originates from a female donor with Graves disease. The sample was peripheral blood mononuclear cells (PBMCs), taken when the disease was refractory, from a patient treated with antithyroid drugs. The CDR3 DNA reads TGTGCCATCAGTGAGTCCGCGGGAGTCTCCTACGAGCAGTACTTC. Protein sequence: CAISESAGVSYEQYF.